This T cell receptor (beta chain) derives from a study of CD8 T cells in ankylosing spondylitis. Study-level results: Disease-associated clonotypes exhibited CD8+ identity and were relatively infrequent in peripheral blood. Enrichment of disease-linked clones was reportedly significant in matched ankylosing spondylitis synovial fluid.

MiXCR, applied by TCRdb to the 5' RACE reads, yields one record per CDR3 protein. The table lists about 96,000 distinct CDR3 sequences, approximately 30% of them singletons, with roughly 59% in the top ten. Comments on this clonotype: Its antigen is unknown.

The V and J ends lost 4 bases and 0 bases, in that order; junction bases with no gene match: 0. This CDR3 has 15 residues. From germline, CDR1 is SNHLY and CDR2 FYNNEI. This rearrangement joins TRBV2 to TRBJ2-3; TRBD2 agrees at 11 bases. The sequence came from a male donor with ankylosing spondylitis or in good health (not recorded which). Sequenced sample: blood, either unsorted or a sorted T cell fraction (not recorded which). The chain's CDR3 is CASSVAGGSTDTQYF. The CDR3 coding sequence is TGTGCCAGCAGTGTAGCGGGAGGGAGCACAGATACGCAGTATTTT.